Presented here are 12 T cell receptor beta chains from one specimen sequenced in a study of Graves' ophthalmopathy and Graves' hyperthyroidism. RNA transcripts provided the template for amplifying TCR beta CDR3 regions. HTBI primers primed a first-round RT-PCR, and a second-round multiplex PCR followed. Using its own MiXCR run on the multiplex PCR reads, TCRdb lists one record per CDR3 protein. Of roughly 220,000 distinct CDR3 sequences in the sample, around 50% were seen once. Sequencing was done on a sample of peripheral blood. The receptors here all came from an adult man with Graves' ophthalmopathy.

The chain uses TRBV20-1 and TRBJ2-7; the D gene is possibly TRBD1 (6 bases). V lost 3 bases to trimming and J lost 2 bases, with 11 bases between them. CDR3 length: 13 amino acids. Germline values: CDR1 DFQATT, CDR2 SNEGSKA (reference sequence). For the CDR3, the DNA is TGCAGTGCTAGTGGTCAGGGGACCTACGAGCAGTACTTC. The encoded protein is CSASGQGTYEQYF.

The V and J genes are TRBV5-8 and TRBJ1-1; TRBD1 agrees at 7 bases. CDR3 length: 14 amino acids. The germline V gene has CDR1 SGHTS and CDR2 YDEGEE. V lost 4 bases and J lost 1; bases outside the gene matches: 4. CDR3 sequence reads: CASSMGQKNTEAFF. The CDR3 coding sequence is TGTGCCAGCAGCATGGGACAGAAGAACACTGAAGCTTTCTTT.

This clonotype was recorded many times. The rearrangement links TRBV10-3 to TRBJ2-7, with TRBD1 matching 7 bases. With V trimmed by 3 bases and J by 5 bases, 1 base remained unmatched. This CDR3 is 12 amino acids long. The germline gives CDR1 ENHRY, CDR2 SYGVKD. DNA of the CDR3: TGTGCCATCAGTGAACAGGGGAACGAGCAGTACTTC. Amino acid sequence: CAISEQGNEQYF.

CDR3 sequence reads: CASSLSPAGDYGYTF. DNA for the CDR3: TGTGCCAGCAGTTTGAGTCCGGCAGGGGACTATGGCTACACCTTC. This chain joins TRBV2 and TRBJ1-2; maybe TRBD1 (6 bases). There are 15 residues in the CDR3. Trimming pared 5 bases from V and 3 bases from J, leaving 16 bases between. CDR1 is SNHLY, CDR2 FYNNEI, per germline.

J is TRBJ1-1 and V is TRBV7-9, with D uncertain. V lost 2 bases and J 5 bases, leaving 9 bases between the germline ends. Germline V lookup: CDR1 SEHNR, CDR2 FQNEAQ (reference sequence). The CDR3 has 13 residues. The CDR3 region has the DNA TGTGCCAGCAGCTTAAAGTCAGGAACTGAAGCTTTCTTT. Translated: CASSLKSGTEAFF.

This chain uses TRBV29-1 with TRBJ2-3; D is ambiguous. CDR1 SQVTM and CDR2 ANQGSEA come from the germline V gene. The CDR3 extends over 13 amino acids. Between the trimmed V and J ends, which lost 1 base and 2 bases, there was a span of 7 bases. This CDR3 reads CSVEGRLTDTQYF. CDR3 bases: TGCAGCGTTGAAGGGCGTCTCACAGATACGCAGTATTTT.

This clonotype was observed at least ten times. The rearrangement uses TRBV10-3 and TRBJ1-6; D gene uncertain. The germline V gene has CDR1 ENHRY and CDR2 SYGVKD. Between the trimmed V and J ends, which lost 8 bases and 9 bases, there was a span of 17 bases. The CDR3 spans 14 residues. The CDR3 DNA sequence: TGTGCCATCCGCGACATAATGGGGAGTTCACCCCTCCACTTT. Its protein product is CAIRDIMGSSPLHF.

The CDR3 DNA sequence: TGTGCCAGCAGCCTGTCGGGACAGTTTAGCAATCAGCCCCAGCATTTT. Its protein product is CASSLSGQFSNQPQHF. The gene calls are TRBV7-9 and TRBJ1-5; 7 bases agree with TRBD1. Trimming removed 5 bases from V and 0 bases from J; junction bases left unmatched: 7. The CDR3 loop spans 16 amino acids. CDR1 is SEHNR and CDR2 is FQNEAQ in the germline V gene (reference sequence).

This clonotype has more than one count but fewer than ten. The V and J genes are TRBV24-1 and TRBJ1-5; 12 nucleotides agree with TRBD1. CDR3 length: 16 amino acids. Germline CDR1 is KGHDR and CDR2 is SFDVKD. V shed 4 bases, J shed 2 bases, and the junction held 2 bases outside the gene matches. Written as DNA, the CDR3 is TGTGCCACCAGTGAGGGACAGGGGGCTGGCAATCAGCCCCAGCATTTT. It specifies CATSEGQGAGNQPQHF.

This clonotype was detected a few times. The chain employs TRBV9 and TRBJ1-6; TRBD1 is a possible D gene (5 bases). Germline V gene data show CDR1 as SGDLS and CDR2 as YYNGEE. CDR3 length: 14 residues. Trimming removed 4 bases at V and 9 bases at J, with 14 bases between. CDR3: CASSQSGELSPLHF. The CDR3 region has the DNA TGTGCCAGCAGCCAGTCGGGGGAGCTTTCACCCCTCCACTTT.

The chain uses TRBV12-3 or TRBV12-4 and TRBJ1-5; tentatively, D is TRBD1 (6 bases). V lost 2 bases, J lost 4 bases, and 9 bases lay in between. CDR3 length: 14 amino acids. The CDR3 is CASSLSQGNQPQHF. Written as DNA, the CDR3 is TGTGCCAGCAGTTTAAGCCAGGGGAATCAGCCCCAGCATTTT.

This clonotype was observed a handful of times. The chain joins TRBV6-5 to TRBJ1-1, with D unresolved. With 2 bases removed from V and 11 bases from J, the gap between germline ends came to 12 bases. The CDR3 has 12 residues. Germline V CDR1 and CDR2: MNHEY, SVGAGI. The DNA of the CDR3 is TGTGCCAGCAGTTACCCTAAGGGAGGGGCTTTCTTT. Protein: CASSYPKGGAFF.